Sequencing of this T cell receptor beta chain was carried out in a study of naive and memory T cell subsets. Overall study results and limits: In CD4 and CD8 cells, diversity dropped from naive through EMRA.

Between the trimmed V and J ends, which lost 1 base and 3 bases, there was a span of 9 bases. The length of the CDR3 is 13 residues. From germline, CDR1 is DFQATT and CDR2 SNEGSKA (reference sequence). This clonotype was observed a few times. Its antigen is unidentified. The beta constant-region primer was an equimolar mix of two oligonucleotides covering TRBC1 and TRBC2. Four rounds of PCR amplified the ligated cDNA using nested alpha and beta constant-region primers plus SP2. TCRdb used MiXCR to reprocess the UMI-ligation and nested PCR reads, holding one entry per CDR3 protein. The data hold some 85,000 distinct CDR3 sequences, with under 15% observed a single time.

The chain has TRBV20-1 and TRBJ2-5; D may be TRBD1 or TRBD2 (5 bases each). Sequenced input: central memory CD4+ T cells from blood. This clonotype was obtained from a human donor in good health. The CDR3 sequence: CSARGGMEETQYF. The CDR3 DNA reads as TGCAGTGCTAGAGGGGGGATGGAAGAGACCCAGTACTTC.